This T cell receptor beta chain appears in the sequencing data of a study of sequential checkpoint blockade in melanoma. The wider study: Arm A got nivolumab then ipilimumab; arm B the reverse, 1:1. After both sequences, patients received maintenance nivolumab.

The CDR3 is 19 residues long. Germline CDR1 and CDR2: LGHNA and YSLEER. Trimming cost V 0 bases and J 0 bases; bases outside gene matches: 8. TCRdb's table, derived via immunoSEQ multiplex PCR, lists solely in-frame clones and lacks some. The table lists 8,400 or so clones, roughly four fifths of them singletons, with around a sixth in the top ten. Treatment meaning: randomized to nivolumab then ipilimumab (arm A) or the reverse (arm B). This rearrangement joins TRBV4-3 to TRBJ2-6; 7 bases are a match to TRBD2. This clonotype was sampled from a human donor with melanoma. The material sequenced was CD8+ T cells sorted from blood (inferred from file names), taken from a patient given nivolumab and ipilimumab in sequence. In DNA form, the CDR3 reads TGCGCCAGCAGCCAAGATCTACGGGAGGACAACTCTGGGGCCAACGTCCTGACTTTC. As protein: CASSQDLREDNSGANVLTF.